The present entry profiles one TCR beta chain with its context. Germline values: CDR1 SGHAT, CDR2 FQNNGV. The germline V and J ends were trimmed by 3 bases and 6 bases, with 14 bases remaining between them. The CDR3 totals 14 residues. Using immunoSEQ multiplex PCR, the repertoire was profiled, and TCRdb retains in-frame clones only, with some absent. This sample has about 89,000 clones, with roughly 87% found just once. This sample stems from a study of blood T cell repertoires in COVID-19. The sequence was collected from a male donor with acute or convalescent COVID-19. The source material was peripheral blood. The chain uses TRBV11-2 and TRBJ1-1, with D possibly TRBD1 on 6 matching bases. This CDR3 reads CASSLGGARAEAFF. The DNA for the CDR3 is TGTGCCAGCAGCTTGGGGGGGGCACGGGCTGAAGCTTTCTTT. The full variable domain, its missing parts supplied by reference TRBV11-2 and TRBJ1-1, is EAGVAQSPRYKIIEKRQSVAFWCNPISGHATLYWYQQILGQGPKLLIQFQNNGVVDDSQLPKDRFSAERLKGVDSTLKIQPAKLEDSAVYLCASSLGGARAEAFFGQGTRLTVV.